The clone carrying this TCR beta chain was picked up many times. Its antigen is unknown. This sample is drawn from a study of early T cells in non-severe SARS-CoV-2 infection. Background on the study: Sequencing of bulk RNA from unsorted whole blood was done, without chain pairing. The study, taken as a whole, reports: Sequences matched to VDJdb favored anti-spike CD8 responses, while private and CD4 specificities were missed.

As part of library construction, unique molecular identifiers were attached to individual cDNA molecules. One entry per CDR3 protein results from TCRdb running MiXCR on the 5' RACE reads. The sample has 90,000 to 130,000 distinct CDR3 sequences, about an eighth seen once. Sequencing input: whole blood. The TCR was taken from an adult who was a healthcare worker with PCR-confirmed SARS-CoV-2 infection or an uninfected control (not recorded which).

The CDR3: CASNTHLAGAYYLYEQYF. CDR3 DNA: TGTGCCAGCAACACTCACCTAGCGGGAGCTTACTACCTCTACGAGCAGTACTTC. This chain links TRBV6-2 or TRBV6-3 with TRBJ2-7; 10 nucleotides match TRBD2. CDR1 and CDR2 (germline): MNHEY, SVGEGT. The ends lost 7 bases at V and 3 bases at J; junction bases unmatched: 18. This CDR3 is built from 18 residues.